The 2 T cell receptor beta chains presented below share a single source sample, sequenced in a study of blood T cell repertoires in COVID-19. Assay used: immunoSEQ multiplex PCR; TCRdb lists only in-frame clones, some missing. The sample contains some 65,000 clones, roughly 90% of which appear only once. Input material: peripheral blood. These TCRs come from a man aged 55 to 70 with acute or convalescent COVID-19.

The chain couples TRBV9 to TRBJ1-2; tentative D call: TRBD1 (5 bases). Looked up from germline, CDR1 is SGDLS and CDR2 is YYNGEE. The V and J ends lost 4 bases and 4 bases respectively, with 17 bases between them. This CDR3 has 15 residues. The CDR3 spells CASSTDTAPGYGYTF. DNA of the CDR3: TGTGCCAGCAGCACGGACACTGCCCCCGGCTATGGCTACACCTTC.

This clone was observed a single time. The V call is TRBV7-9, the J call TRBJ1-1; a weak D match, TRBD1 (5 bases). The CDR3 is 13 residues long. Germline V gives CDR1 SEHNR, CDR2 FQNEAQ (reference sequence). Trimming pared 6 bases from V and 5 bases from J, leaving 13 bases between. CDR3 DNA sequence: TGTGCCAGCAGTCCGAACGGGGGAACTGAAGCTTTCTTT. It translates to CASSPNGGTEAFF. Full variable domain (remainder filled in from reference TRBV7-9 and TRBJ1-1): DTGVSQNPRHKITKRGQNVTFRCDPISEHNRLYWYRQTLGQGPEFLTYFQNEAQLEKSRLLSDRFSAERPKGSFSTLEIQRTEQGDSAMYLCASSPNGGTEAFFGQGTRLTVV.